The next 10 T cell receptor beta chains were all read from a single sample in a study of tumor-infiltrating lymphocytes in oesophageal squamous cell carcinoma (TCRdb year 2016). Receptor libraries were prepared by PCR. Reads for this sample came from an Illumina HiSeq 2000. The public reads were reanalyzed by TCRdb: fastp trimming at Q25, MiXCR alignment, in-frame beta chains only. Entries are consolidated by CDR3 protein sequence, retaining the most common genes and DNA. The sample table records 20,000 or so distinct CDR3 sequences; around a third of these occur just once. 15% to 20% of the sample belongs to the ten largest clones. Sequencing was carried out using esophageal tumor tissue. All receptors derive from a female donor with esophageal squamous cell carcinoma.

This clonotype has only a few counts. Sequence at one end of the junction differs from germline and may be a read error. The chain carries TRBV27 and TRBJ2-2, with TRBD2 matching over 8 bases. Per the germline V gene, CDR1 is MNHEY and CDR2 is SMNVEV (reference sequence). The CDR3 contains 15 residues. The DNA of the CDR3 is TGCACCAGCAGGGCCCCGGGACTAGTCCCCGGGGAGCTGTTTTTT. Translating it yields CTSRAPGLVPGELFF.

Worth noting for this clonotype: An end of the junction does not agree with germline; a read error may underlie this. CDR3 sequence (DNA): TGTGCCAGCAGTTTAGGGACTGTTAGTAGGTACAATGAGCAGTTCTTC. Residues: CASSLGTVSRYNEQFF. The rearrangement links TRBV11-2 to TRBJ2-1, with D perhaps matching TRBD2 (6 bases). Germline loops: CDR1 SGHAT, CDR2 FQNNGV. This CDR3 is 16 amino acids long. The full variable domain, with the rest looked up from reference TRBV11-2 and TRBJ2-1, is EAGVAQSPRYKIIEKRQSVAFWCNPISGHATLYWYQQILGQGPKLLIQFQNNGVVDDSQLPKDRFSAERLKGVDSTLKIQPAKLEDSAVYLCASSLGTVSRYNEQFFGPGTRLTVL.

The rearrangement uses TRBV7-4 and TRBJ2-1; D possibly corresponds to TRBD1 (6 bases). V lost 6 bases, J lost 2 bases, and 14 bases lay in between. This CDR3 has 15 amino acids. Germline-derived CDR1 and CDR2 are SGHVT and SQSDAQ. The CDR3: CASSSSGQPYNEQFF. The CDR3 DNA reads TGTGCCAGCAGTTCCTCGGGACAACCCTACAATGAGCAGTTCTTC.

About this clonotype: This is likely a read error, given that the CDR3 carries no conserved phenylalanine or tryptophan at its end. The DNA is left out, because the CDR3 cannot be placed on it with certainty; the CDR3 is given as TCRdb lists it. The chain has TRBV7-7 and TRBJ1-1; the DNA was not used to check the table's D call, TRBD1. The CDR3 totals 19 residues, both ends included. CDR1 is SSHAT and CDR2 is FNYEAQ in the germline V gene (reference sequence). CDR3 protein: CASSSSTRDTFTMSSSSVR.

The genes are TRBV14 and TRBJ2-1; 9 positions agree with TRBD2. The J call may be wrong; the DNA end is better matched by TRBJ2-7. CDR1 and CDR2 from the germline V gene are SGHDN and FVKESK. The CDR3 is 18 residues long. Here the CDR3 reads CASSQVAGSGSLVDEQYF. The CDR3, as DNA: TGTGCCAGCAGCCAAGTGGCGGGTAGCGGGAGCCTCGTGGACGAGCAGTACTTC.

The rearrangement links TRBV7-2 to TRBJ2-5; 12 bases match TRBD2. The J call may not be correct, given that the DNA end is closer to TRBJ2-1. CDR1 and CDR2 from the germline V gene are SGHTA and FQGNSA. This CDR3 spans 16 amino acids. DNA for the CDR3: TGTGCCAGCAGCTCCAGACTAGCGGGGGCCTACAATGAGCAGTTCTTC. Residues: CASSSRLAGAYNEQFF.

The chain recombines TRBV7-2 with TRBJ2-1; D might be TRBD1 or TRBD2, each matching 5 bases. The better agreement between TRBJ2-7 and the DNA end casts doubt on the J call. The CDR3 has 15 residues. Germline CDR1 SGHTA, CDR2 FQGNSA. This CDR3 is CASSLGLGTTGEQYF. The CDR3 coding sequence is TGTGCCAGCAGCTTAGGCCTGGGGACCACGGGGGAGCAGTACTTC.

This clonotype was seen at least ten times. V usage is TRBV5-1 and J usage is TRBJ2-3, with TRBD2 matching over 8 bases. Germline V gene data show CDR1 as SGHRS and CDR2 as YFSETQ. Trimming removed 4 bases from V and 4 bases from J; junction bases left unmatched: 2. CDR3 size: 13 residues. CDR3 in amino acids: CASSGTRSDTQYF. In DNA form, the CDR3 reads TGCGCCAGCAGCGGGACTAGATCAGATACGCAGTATTTT.

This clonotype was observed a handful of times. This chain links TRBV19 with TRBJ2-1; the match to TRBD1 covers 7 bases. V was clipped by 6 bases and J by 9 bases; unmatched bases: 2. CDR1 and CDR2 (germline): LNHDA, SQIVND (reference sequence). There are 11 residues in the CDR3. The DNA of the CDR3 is TGTGCCAGTAGAGACAGGGCTGAGCAGTTCTTC. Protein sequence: CASRDRAEQFF.

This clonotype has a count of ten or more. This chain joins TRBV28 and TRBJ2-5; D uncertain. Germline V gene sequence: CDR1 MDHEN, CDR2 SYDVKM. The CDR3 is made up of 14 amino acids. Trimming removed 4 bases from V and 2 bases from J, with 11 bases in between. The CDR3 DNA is TGTGCCAGCAGTTCGGGTGGAATTCAAGAGACCCAGTACTTC. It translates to CASSSGGIQETQYF.